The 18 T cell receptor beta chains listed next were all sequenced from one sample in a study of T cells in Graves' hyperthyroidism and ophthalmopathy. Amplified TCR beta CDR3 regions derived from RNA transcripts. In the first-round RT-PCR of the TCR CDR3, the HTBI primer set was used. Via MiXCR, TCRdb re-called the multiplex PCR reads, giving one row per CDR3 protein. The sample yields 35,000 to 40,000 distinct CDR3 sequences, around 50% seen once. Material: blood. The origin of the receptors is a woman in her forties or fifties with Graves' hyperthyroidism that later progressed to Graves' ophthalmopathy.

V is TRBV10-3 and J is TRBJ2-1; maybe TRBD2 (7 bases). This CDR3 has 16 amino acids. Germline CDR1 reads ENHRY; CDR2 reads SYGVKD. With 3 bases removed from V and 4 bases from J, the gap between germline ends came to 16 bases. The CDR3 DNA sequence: TGTGCCATCAGTGATAATAGAGGGGGAGGGTACAATGAGCAGTTCTTC. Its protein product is CAISDNRGGGYNEQFF.

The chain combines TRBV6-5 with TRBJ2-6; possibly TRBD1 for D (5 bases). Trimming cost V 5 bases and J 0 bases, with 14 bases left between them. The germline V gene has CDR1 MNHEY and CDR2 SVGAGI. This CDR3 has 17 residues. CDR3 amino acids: CASSNRQSRSGANVLTF. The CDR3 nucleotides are TGTGCCAGCAGTAACCGACAGAGTCGCTCTGGGGCCAACGTCCTGACTTTC.

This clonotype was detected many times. The CDR3 DNA reads as TGTGCCAGCAGCCCCGACAGGGTAGGGGTTGATGAGCAGTTCTTC. Encoded protein: CASSPDRVGVDEQFF. V gene TRBV11-1 combines with J gene TRBJ2-1; 7 nucleotides agree with TRBD1. Germline CDR1 is SGHAT and CDR2 is FQDESV (reference sequence). The CDR3 extends over 15 amino acids. J gave up 8 bases and V 5 bases, and 12 bases lay outside the gene matches. Supplemented by reference TRBV11-1 and TRBJ2-1, the full variable domain reads EAEVAQSPRYKITEKSQAVAFWCDPISGHATLYWYRQILGQGPELLVQFQDESVVDDSQLPKDRFSAERLKGVDSTLKIQPAELGDSAMYLCASSPDRVGVDEQFFGPGTRLTVL.

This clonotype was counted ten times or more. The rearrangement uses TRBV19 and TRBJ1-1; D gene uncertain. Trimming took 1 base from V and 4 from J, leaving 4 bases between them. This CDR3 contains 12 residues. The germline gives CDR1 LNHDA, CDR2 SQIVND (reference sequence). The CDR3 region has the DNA TGTGCCAGTAGTATAGGGGCCACTGAAGCTTTCTTT. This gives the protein CASSIGATEAFF.

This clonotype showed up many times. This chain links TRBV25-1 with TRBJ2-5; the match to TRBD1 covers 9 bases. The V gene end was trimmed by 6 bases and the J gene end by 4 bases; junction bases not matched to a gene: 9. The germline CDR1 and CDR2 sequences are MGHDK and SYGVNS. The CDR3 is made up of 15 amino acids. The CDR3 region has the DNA TGTGCCAGCAGCCCCGGGACAGGGTGGCGAGAGACCCAGTACTTC. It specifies CASSPGTGWRETQYF.

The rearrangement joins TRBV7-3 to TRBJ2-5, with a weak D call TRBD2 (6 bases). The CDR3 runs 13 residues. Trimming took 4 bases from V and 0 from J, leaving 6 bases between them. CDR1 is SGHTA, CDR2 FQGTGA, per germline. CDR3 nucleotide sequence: TGTGCCAGCAGCTGGGGGGACCAAGAGACCCAGTACTTC. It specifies CASSWGDQETQYF.

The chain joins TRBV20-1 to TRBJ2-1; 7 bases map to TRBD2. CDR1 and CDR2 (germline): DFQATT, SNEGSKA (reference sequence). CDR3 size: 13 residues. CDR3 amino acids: CGTSFASGYEQFF. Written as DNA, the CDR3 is TGCGGTACTAGCTTTGCTAGCGGCTATGAGCAGTTCTTC.

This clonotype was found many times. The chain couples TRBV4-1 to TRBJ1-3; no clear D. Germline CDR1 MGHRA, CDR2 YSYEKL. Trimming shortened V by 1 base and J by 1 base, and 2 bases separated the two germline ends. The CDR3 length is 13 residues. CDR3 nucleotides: TGCGCCAGCAGCCAAGGTTCTGGAAACACCATATATTTT. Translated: CASSQGSGNTIYF.

This CDR3 is CASSLDQGGSQRGIQYF. CDR3 nucleotide sequence: TGTGCCAGCAGCTTAGATCAGGGCGGGAGCCAACGGGGCATTCAGTACTTC. The genes are TRBV11-3 and TRBJ2-4; 7 nucleotides match TRBD2. The CDR3 is 17 amino acids. V shed 0 bases and J 9 bases; nucleotides not matched to a gene: 14. Germline V gives CDR1 SGHNT, CDR2 YENEEA. The full variable domain, in which reference TRBV11-3 and TRBJ2-4 provide the parts outside the CDR3, is EAGVVQSPRYKIIEKKQPVAFWCNPISGHNTLYWYLQNLGQGPELLIRYENEEAVDDSQLPKDRFSAERLKGVDSTLKIQPAELGDSAVYLCASSLDQGGSQRGIQYFGAGTRLSVL.

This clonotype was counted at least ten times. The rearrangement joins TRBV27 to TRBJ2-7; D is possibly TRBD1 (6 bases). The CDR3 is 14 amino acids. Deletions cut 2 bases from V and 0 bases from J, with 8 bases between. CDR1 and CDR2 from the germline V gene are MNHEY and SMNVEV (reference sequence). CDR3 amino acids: CASSLTRGSYEQYF. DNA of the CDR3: TGTGCCAGCAGTTTAACCAGGGGCTCCTACGAGCAGTACTTC.

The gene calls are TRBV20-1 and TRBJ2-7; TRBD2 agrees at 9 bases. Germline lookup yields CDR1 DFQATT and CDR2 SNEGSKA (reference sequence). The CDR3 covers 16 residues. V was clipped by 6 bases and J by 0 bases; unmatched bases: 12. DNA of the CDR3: TGCAGTGCGGGGACTAGCAGGGTCCGCAGCTCCTACGAGCAGTACTTC. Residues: CSAGTSRVRSSYEQYF.

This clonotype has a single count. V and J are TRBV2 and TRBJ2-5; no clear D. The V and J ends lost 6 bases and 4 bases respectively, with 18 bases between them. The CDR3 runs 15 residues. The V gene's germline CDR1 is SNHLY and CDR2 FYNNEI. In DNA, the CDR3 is TGTGCCAGCAGGCCCAAAGAACACCCGGGAGAGACCCAGTACTTC. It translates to CASRPKEHPGETQYF. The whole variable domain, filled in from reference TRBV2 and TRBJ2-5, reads EPEVTQTPSHQVTQMGQEVILRCVPISNHLYFYWYRQILGQKVEFLVSFYNNEISEKSEIFDDQFSVERPDGSNFTLKIRSTKLEDSAMYFCASRPKEHPGETQYFGPGTRLLVL.

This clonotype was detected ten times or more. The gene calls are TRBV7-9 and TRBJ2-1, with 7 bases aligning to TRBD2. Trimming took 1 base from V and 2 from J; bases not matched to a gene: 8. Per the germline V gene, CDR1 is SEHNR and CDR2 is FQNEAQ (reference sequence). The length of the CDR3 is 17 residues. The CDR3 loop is CASSLGLGLDTYNEQFF. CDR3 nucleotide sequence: TGTGCCAGCAGCTTAGGCCTAGGACTAGACACCTACAATGAGCAGTTCTTC.

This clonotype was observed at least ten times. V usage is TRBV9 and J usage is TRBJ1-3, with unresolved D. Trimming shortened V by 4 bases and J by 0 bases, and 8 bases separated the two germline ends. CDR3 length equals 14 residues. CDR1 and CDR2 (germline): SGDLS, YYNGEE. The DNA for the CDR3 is TGTGCCAGCAGCCCCGGCGGCTCTGGAAACACCATATATTTT. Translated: CASSPGGSGNTIYF.

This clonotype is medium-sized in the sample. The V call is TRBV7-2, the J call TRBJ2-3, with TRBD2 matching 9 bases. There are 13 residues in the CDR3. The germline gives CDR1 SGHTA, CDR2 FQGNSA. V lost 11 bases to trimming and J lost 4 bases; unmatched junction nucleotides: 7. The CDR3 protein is CAGAGGGADTQYF. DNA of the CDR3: TGTGCCGGAGCGGGAGGTGGGGCAGATACGCAGTATTTT.

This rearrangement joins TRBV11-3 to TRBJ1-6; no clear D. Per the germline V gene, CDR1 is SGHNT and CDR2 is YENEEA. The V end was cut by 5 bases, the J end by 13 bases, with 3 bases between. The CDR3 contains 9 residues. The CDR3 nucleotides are TGTGCCAGCAGCGCCCCCCTCCACTTT. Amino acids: CASSAPLHF.

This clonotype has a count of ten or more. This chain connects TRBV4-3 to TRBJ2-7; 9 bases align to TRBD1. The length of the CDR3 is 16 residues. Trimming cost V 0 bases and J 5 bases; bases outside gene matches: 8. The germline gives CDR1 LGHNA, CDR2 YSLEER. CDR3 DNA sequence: TGCGCCAGCAGCCAAGAGGCCGGGACAGGGTATCACGAGCAGTACTTC. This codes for CASSQEAGTGYHEQYF.

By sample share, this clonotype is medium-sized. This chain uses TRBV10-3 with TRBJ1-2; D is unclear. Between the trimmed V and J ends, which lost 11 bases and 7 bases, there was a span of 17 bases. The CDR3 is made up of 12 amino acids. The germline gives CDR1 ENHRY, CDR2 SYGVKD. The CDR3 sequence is CAPPRVRPGYTF. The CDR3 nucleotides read TGTGCCCCCCCACGGGTAAGGCCTGGCTACACCTTC.